This TCR beta chain was identified in a study of cytotoxic CD8 clonotypes in ibrutinib-treated CLL. Study information: Mean productive templates were about 260,000; mean productive rearrangements were 94,082. Study-wide points: Baseline levels were approached again at progression, after clonality had risen at ibrutinib response. Stable or contracted on treatment, public clonotypes were also uncommon.

The table came from immunoSEQ multiplex PCR; TCRdb's copy has only in-frame clones and leaves some out. The data show 150,000 or so clones, roughly 86% seen once. V was clipped by 4 bases and J by 6 bases, with 10 bases between them. This CDR3 spans 13 amino acids. Germline-derived CDR1 and CDR2 are SEHNR and FQNEAQ (reference sequence). Details on this clone: Its antigen is not identified.

This receptor was identified in a human donor with chronic lymphocytic leukemia. The sample was PBMCs, taken after 12 months of ibrutinib treatment. The chain carries TRBV7-9 and TRBJ2-1; no definite D call. The CDR3 loop is CASSSRRGNEQFF. CDR3 DNA: TGTGCCAGCAGCTCGCGGCGTGGCAATGAGCAGTTCTTC.